This T cell receptor beta chain was obtained from a study of blood T cell repertoires in COVID-19. This clone was counted a single time. Here immunoSEQ multiplex PCR was the method, and the copy in TCRdb shows in-frame clones only, minus some. This sample has about 40,000 clones, with about 86% found just once. Sequenced input: peripheral blood. The clonotype comes from a human donor with acute or convalescent COVID-19. The donor label of this sample is uncertain.

CDR3 sequence: CASSFGGISYNEQFF. The CDR3 DNA reads as TGCGCCAGCAGCTTCGGGGGGATCTCCTACAATGAGCAGTTCTTC. The chain recombines TRBV5-1 with TRBJ2-1; 7 positions agree with TRBD2. CDR1 is SGHRS and CDR2 is YFSETQ in the germline V gene. The CDR3 has 15 amino acids. With V trimmed by 2 bases and J by 0 bases, 2 bases remained unmatched.